A selection of T cell receptor beta chains follows, all from one sample in a study of T-cell reconstitution after alpha-beta-depleted transplantation in children. TCRdb re-called the PCR reads with MiXCR, one entry per CDR3 protein. Found here are 750,000 to 950,000 distinct CDR3 sequences, under 20% of them singletons; the top ten hold roughly 5%. The sample consisted of PBMCs, mostly from graft donor cells, taken 360 days after TCRalphabeta/CD19-depleted stem cell transplant. These receptors were obtained from a male patient between 5 and 17 years old who had a stem cell transplant for acute lymphoblastic leukemia, so the T cells may come from the graft donor. CDR3s include the opening cysteine and the closing phenylalanine or tryptophan. A D gene is named only where the DNA matches it firmly. A row's size may be missing; if present it is once, few, many or a size class.

v_call,clone_size,cdr3_length,d_call,j_call,cdr3_nt,cdr3_aa
TRBV5-1,-,12,-,TRBJ2-1,TGCGCCAGCAGAATGACTAGTTTTGAGCAGTTCTTC,CASRMTSFEQFF
TRBV9,-,14,-,TRBJ2-3,TGTGCCAGCAGCTTCCATTACTTGCAAGATACGCAGTATTTT,CASSFHYLQDTQYF
TRBV4-1,many,14,TRBD1,TRBJ2-5,TGCGCCAGCAGTCCAGGGGGTATCCAAGAGACCCAGTACTTC,CASSPGGIQETQYF
TRBV5-1,-,14,TRBD2,TRBJ2-3,TGCGCCAGCAGCACTACTAGCGGGCCAGATACGCAGTATTTT,CASSTTSGPDTQYF
TRBV20-1,many,13,TRBD1,TRBJ2-7,TGCAGTGCTAGCACAGGGGGTTGGTACGAGCAGTACTTC,CSASTGGWYEQYF
TRBV9,-,11,-,TRBJ2-1,TGTGCCAGCAGCGGATGGGATGAGCAGTTCTTC,CASSGWDEQFF
TRBV12-3/TRBV12-4,few,15,-,TRBJ2-5,TGTGCCAGCAGACCCGGGACATCGTACCAAGAGACCCAGTACTTC,CASRPGTSYQETQYF
TRBV9,many,17,-,TRBJ2-1,TGTGCCAGCAGCGCCCTTATCCGGCCCAGCTCCTACAATGAGCAGTTCTTC,CASSALIRPSSYNEQFF
TRBV7-8,few,14,-,TRBJ2-7,TGTGCCAGCAGCTTCTCCGGACTTCTCAACGAGCAGTACTTC,CASSFSGLLNEQYF
TRBV5-1,many,16,TRBD2,TRBJ2-1,TGCGCCAGCAGCCCTATTGCTAGCGGGGGGTCAGGTGAGCAGTTCTTC,CASSPIASGGSGEQFF
TRBV15,few,14,-,TRBJ2-6,TGTGCCACCAGCAGAGATAATGGGGCCAACGTCCTGACTTTC,CATSRDNGANVLTF
TRBV7-2,-,16,-,TRBJ2-7,TGTGCCAGCAGCTTAGCCCGGATAGTATTCCCATACGAGCAGTACTTC,CASSLARIVFPYEQYF
TRBV5-5,few,13,-,TRBJ2-7,TGTGCCAGCAGCTTGACGGGACACTACGAGCAGTACTTC,CASSLTGHYEQYF
TRBV7-9,-,15,-,TRBJ1-2,TGTGCCAGCAGCCCCCCTAGGCTTCCTAACTATGGCTACACCTTC,CASSPPRLPNYGYTF
TRBV25-1,many,12,-,TRBJ2-7,TGTGCCAGCAGTGGTCCGGGGAGCGAGCAGTACTTC,CASSGPGSEQYF
TRBV20-1,many,12,-,TRBJ2-7,TGCAGTGCTAGCGGGAGCTTGCACGAGCAGTACTTC,CSASGSLHEQYF
TRBV7-9,-,16,TRBD1,TRBJ2-7,TGTGCCAGCAGCTTACGGACAGGGGCGCTTACCTACGAGCAGTACTTC,CASSLRTGALTYEQYF
TRBV28,-,16,-,TRBJ2-7,TGTGCCAGCAGCCCAGGGCCGGGGTCCTCTCTCTACGAGCAGTACTTC,CASSPGPGSSLYEQYF
TRBV4-1,-,17,TRBD1,TRBJ2-1,TGCGCCAGCAGCCAGACGGGACAGGGCGAGATAAAGGATGAGCAGTTCTTC,CASSQTGQGEIKDEQFF
TRBV6-2/TRBV6-3,few,16,TRBD2,TRBJ2-2,TGTGCCAGCAGTTGGGGCCTAGCGGGAGGGCCCGGGGAGCTGTTTTTT,CASSWGLAGGPGELFF
TRBV4-1,-,14,-,TRBJ1-3,TGCGCCAGCAGCCAACCCAGGGGAGAAAACACCATATATTTT,CASSQPRGENTIYF
TRBV12-3/TRBV12-4,few,16,TRBD1,TRBJ2-7,TGTGCCAGCAGTAATACCGGGACAGGGGCATATTACGAGCAGTACTTC,CASSNTGTGAYYEQYF
TRBV5-1,few,14,-,TRBJ2-7,TGCGCCAGCAGCTCGGGACTCCCACCCGGTGAGCAGTACTTC,CASSSGLPPGEQYF
TRBV29-1,-,13,-,TRBJ2-7,TGCAGCGTTCGCCTGGGCTGGGCCTACGAGCAGTACTTC,CSVRLGWAYEQYF
TRBV11-1,few,18,TRBD2,TRBJ2-6,TGTGCCAGCAGTGATTGGAGCGGGAGGGCCTCTGGGGCCAACGTCCTGACTTTC,CASSDWSGRASGANVLTF
TRBV10-2,-,12,-,TRBJ2-3,TGCGCCAGCAGTGAGCTCGGCCTCCCCTGGTATTTT,CASSELGLPWYF
TRBV10-1,-,14,TRBD1,TRBJ2-7,TGCGCCAGCAGTACCGAGACAGGGTTCTACGAGCAGTACTTC,CASSTETGFYEQYF
TRBV12-3/TRBV12-4,many,14,-,TRBJ1-1,TGTGCCAGCACAAATTCTGGGGGGAGGACTGAAGCTTTCTTT,CASTNSGGRTEAFF
TRBV13,-,15,TRBD1,TRBJ2-7,TGTGCCAGCAGCCCCTCCCCTCAGGGGGCCCACGAGCAGTACTTC,CASSPSPQGAHEQYF
TRBV7-8,-,18,TRBD2,TRBJ2-4,TGTGCCAGCAGCACTTCGGGGGGGGCGCGGCTAGCCAAAAACATTCAGTACTTC,CASSTSGGARLAKNIQYF
TRBV12-3/TRBV12-4,-,10,-,TRBJ2-3,TGTGCCAGCAGTTTCGGAGCGCAGTATTTT,CASSFGAQYF
TRBV7-6,-,14,-,TRBJ2-7,TGTGCCAGCAGCTGGGGACTGCCCCCCTACGAGCAGTACTTC,CASSWGLPPYEQYF
TRBV20-1,many,15,-,TRBJ2-7,TGCAGTGCTAGAGAGTCCCGAGGGACCCCCTACGAGCAGTACTTC,CSARESRGTPYEQYF
TRBV20-1,few,13,-,TRBJ2-5,TGCAGTGCTAGAGTCAACGGGCGCAAGACCCAGTACTTC,CSARVNGRKTQYF
TRBV13,few,13,-,TRBJ2-7,TGTGCCCCCGGCAATGGAGGGATGGACGAGCAGTACTTC,CAPGNGGMDEQYF
TRBV12-3/TRBV12-4,-,16,-,TRBJ2-4,TGTGCCAGCAGTTTAGATCCCTCAGGGAGCAAAAACATTCAGTACTTC,CASSLDPSGSKNIQYF
TRBV12-3/TRBV12-4,-,12,-,TRBJ2-7,TGTGCCAGCAGTCCATGGACTCGCGAGCAGTACTTC,CASSPWTREQYF
TRBV12-3/TRBV12-4,few,14,TRBD1,TRBJ2-7,TGTGCCAGCAGTTTTCAGGGGGCGACCTACGAGCAGTACTTC,CASSFQGATYEQYF
TRBV5-1,-,16,TRBD2,TRBJ2-1,TGCGCCAGCACCCGGACTAGCGGGAGCTTATACAATGAGCAGTTCTTC,CASTRTSGSLYNEQFF
TRBV19,-,11,-,TRBJ1-5,TGTGCCAGTAGTATAGGGGGACCCCAGCATTTT,CASSIGGPQHF
TRBV24-1,many,14,-,TRBJ2-7,TGTGCCACCAGTGAAAGCGGATCCACCTACGAGCAGTACTTC,CATSESGSTYEQYF
TRBV7-2,few,16,TRBD2,TRBJ2-4,TGTGCCAGCAGATCAACCGGGACTAGGTTACAAAACATTCAGTACTTC,CASRSTGTRLQNIQYF
TRBV28,-,15,TRBD2,TRBJ2-7,TGTGCCAGCAGTTCAGACGGGAGCGGGATTAACGAGCAGTACTTC,CASSSDGSGINEQYF
TRBV15,few,16,TRBD1,TRBJ2-3,TGTGCCACCAGCAGAGGACAGGGGGCGGTCACAGATACGCAGTATTTT,CATSRGQGAVTDTQYF
TRBV30,few,12,-,TRBJ2-7,TGTGCCTGGAGTGGGCTAGCCTTACGGGCGTACTTC,CAWSGLALRAYF
TRBV5-1,-,14,-,TRBJ2-7,TGCGCCAGCAGCTTTACGGGAGTGGTCTACGAGCAGTACTTC,CASSFTGVVYEQYF
TRBV15,few,13,-,TRBJ2-5,TGTGCCATCGCCGGTGGGGACCAAGAGACCCAGTACTTC,CAIAGGDQETQYF
TRBV18,-,14,-,TRBJ2-7,TGTGCCAGCCTGGGGATTGGCGGGCGAACCGAGCAGTACTTC,CASLGIGGRTEQYF
TRBV7-2,few,17,-,TRBJ1-2,TGTGCCAGCAGCTCCCCATATGGTAGACTGCCCCGCTATGGCTACACCTTC,CASSSPYGRLPRYGYTF
TRBV9,-,15,TRBD1,TRBJ2-7,TGTGCCAGCAGCTACGCGGGGACAGGGAGGAACGAGCAGTACTTC,CASSYAGTGRNEQYF
TRBV20-1,-,17,TRBD1,TRBJ2-6,TGCAGTGCCCACAGAACAGGGGCTCCCTCTGGGGCCAACGTCCTGACTTTC,CSAHRTGAPSGANVLTF